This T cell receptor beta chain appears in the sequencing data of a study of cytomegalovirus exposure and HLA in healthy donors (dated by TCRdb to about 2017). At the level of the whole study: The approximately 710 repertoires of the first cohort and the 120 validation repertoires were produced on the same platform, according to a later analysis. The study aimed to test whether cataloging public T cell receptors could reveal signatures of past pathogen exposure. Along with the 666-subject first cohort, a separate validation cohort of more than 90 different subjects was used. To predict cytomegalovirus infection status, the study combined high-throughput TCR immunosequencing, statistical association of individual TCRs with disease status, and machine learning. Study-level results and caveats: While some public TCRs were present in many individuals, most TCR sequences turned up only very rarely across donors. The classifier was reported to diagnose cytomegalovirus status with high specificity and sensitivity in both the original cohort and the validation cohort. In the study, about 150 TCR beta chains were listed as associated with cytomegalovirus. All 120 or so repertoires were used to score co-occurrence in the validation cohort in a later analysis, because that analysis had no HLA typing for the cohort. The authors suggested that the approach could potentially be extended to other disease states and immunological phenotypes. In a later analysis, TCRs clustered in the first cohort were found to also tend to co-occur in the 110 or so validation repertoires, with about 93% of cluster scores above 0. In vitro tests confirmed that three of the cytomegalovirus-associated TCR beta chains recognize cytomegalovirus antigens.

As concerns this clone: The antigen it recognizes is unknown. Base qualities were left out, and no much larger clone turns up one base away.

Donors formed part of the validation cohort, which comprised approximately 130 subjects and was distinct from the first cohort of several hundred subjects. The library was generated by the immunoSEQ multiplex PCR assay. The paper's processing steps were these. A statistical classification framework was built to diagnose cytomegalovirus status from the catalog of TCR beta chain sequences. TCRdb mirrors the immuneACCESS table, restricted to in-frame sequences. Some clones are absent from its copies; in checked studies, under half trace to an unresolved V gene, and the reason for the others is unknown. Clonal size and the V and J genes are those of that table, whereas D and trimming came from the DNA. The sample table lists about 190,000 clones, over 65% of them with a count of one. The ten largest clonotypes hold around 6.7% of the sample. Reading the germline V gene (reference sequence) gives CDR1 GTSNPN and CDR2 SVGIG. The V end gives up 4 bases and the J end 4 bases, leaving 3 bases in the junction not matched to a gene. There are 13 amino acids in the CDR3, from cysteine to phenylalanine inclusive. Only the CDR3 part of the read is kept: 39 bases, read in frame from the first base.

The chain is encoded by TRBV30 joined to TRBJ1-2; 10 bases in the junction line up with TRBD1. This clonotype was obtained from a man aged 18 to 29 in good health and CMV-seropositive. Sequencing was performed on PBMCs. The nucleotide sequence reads TGTGCCTGGAAAGGGACAGGGGTCTATGGCTACACCTTC. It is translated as CAWKGTGVYGYTF.